A single sample is the source of the 16 T cell receptor beta chains below, sequenced in a study of blood T cell repertoires in COVID-19 (TCRdb year 2020). The library was prepared using the immunoSEQ multiplex PCR assay. TCRdb obtained this table from immuneACCESS and retained in-frame rearrangements with V and J assigned. These tables miss some clones; where compared with another copy, unresolved V genes account for less than half of the shortfall, and the remainder is unexplained. The sample has about 190,000 clones on record, over 75% of them singletons. The ten most abundant clones make up approximately 7% of the sample. The source material was peripheral blood. These receptors all stem from an older man with COVID-19, enrolled during active disease.

This clone has more than one count but fewer than ten. The rearrangement uses TRBV5-8 and TRBJ2-7, with 9 bases matching TRBD1. The germline V gene encodes CDR1 SGHTS and CDR2 YDEGEE. V lost 0 bases to trimming and J lost 2 bases; unmatched junction nucleotides: 3. CDR3 length: 15 residues. CDR3 nucleotide sequence: TGTGCCAGCAGCTTGGCTGGGACAGGGCCCTACGAGCAGTACTTC. This gives the protein CASSLAGTGPYEQYF.

The CDR3 sequence: CASSLEGGNTEAFF. CDR3 in DNA: TGTGCCAGCAGTCTTGAAGGGGGGAACACTGAAGCTTTCTTT. The chain joins TRBV6-5 to TRBJ1-1; TRBD1 might be the D (6 bases). The length of the CDR3 is 14 residues. CDR1 MNHEY and CDR2 SVGAGI come from the germline V gene. V lost 5 bases and J lost 1, with 11 bases in between.

The chain joins TRBV4-3 to TRBJ1-1, with a weak D call TRBD1 (5 bases). Germline V lookup: CDR1 LGHNA, CDR2 YSLEER. The CDR3 is 16 amino acids. V shed 0 bases and J shed 1 base, with 12 bases lying between them. CDR3 sequence: CASSQEIQGGNTEAFF. CDR3 bases: TGCGCCAGCAGCCAAGAGATCCAGGGTGGGAACACTGAAGCTTTCTTT.

About this clone: The junction differs from germline at one of its ends, possibly a read error. This chain uses TRBV18 with TRBJ1-1; 8 nucleotides align to TRBD1. The CDR3 consists of 14 residues. The germline V gene encodes CDR1 KGHSH and CDR2 LQKENI. The CDR3 DNA follows: TGTGCCAACTCACGTGGGACAGGGAACACTGAAGCTTTCTTT. The encoded protein is CANSRGTGNTEAFF. The complete variable domain, with remaining parts taken from reference TRBV18 and TRBJ1-1, reads NAGVMQNPRHLVRRRGQEARLRCSPMKGHSHVYWYRQLPEEGLKFMVYLQKENIIDESGMPKERFSAEFPKEGPSILRIQQVVRGDSAAYFCANSRGTGNTEAFFGQGTRLTVV.

This clone was counted between two and nine times. The CDR3 reads CASSYSGLEKGTQYF. The CDR3 region has the DNA TGTGCCAGCAGTTACTCAGGACTAGAAAAGGGGACCCAGTACTTC. The rearrangement joins TRBV6-2 or TRBV6-3 to TRBJ2-5, with 7 bases aligning to TRBD2. The CDR3 extends over 15 amino acids. V trimming: 0 bases; J trimming: 7 bases; junction bases outside the gene matches: 8. Germline V gene data show CDR1 as MNHEY and CDR2 as SVGEGT.

The V call is TRBV18, the J call TRBJ2-5, with 10 bases that match TRBD1. The germline V gene has CDR1 KGHSH and CDR2 LQKENI. Trimming took 4 bases from V and 2 from J; bases not matched to a gene: 7. CDR3 length: 16 amino acids. CDR3 protein: CASSRGQGGSQETQYF. The CDR3 DNA reads as TGTGCCAGCTCACGAGGACAGGGGGGCTCTCAAGAGACCCAGTACTTC.

The chain is built from TRBV3-1 (or the pseudogene TRBV3-2) and TRBJ1-1; D is possibly TRBD1 (6 bases). The CDR3 extends over 16 amino acids. Per the germline V gene, CDR1 is LGHDT and CDR2 is YNNKEL (reference sequence). V shed 1 base and J shed 1 base, with 13 bases lying between them. The CDR3 DNA follows: TGTGCCAGCAGCCAAGGAGTCGGGGGGCCGAACACTGAAGCTTTCTTT. The encoded protein is CASSQGVGGPNTEAFF.

The gene calls are TRBV6-4 and TRBJ1-2, with 8 bases matching TRBD1. Trimming took 6 bases from V and 5 from J; bases not matched to a gene: 8. The CDR3 runs 14 residues. Looked up from germline, CDR1 is MRHNA and CDR2 is SNTAGT. CDR3 coding DNA: TGTGCCAGCAGCTACGTGGACAGGGAGTATGGCTACACCTTC. Its translation: CASSYVDREYGYTF.

The chain uses TRBV7-2 and TRBJ1-6, with D possibly matching TRBD1 (6 bases). This CDR3 comprises 16 residues. Germline V gene lookup returns CDR1 SGHTA and CDR2 FQGNSA. Trimming took off 7 bases at V and 8 bases at J, with 21 bases between the two ends. CDR3: CASTSSLGQRDSPLHF. CDR3 DNA sequence: TGTGCCAGCACCTCGAGCCTGGGACAAAGGGATTCACCCCTCCACTTT. The full variable domain, in which reference TRBV7-2 and TRBJ1-6 provide the parts outside the CDR3, is GAGVSQSPSNKVTEKGKDVELRCDPISGHTALYWYRQSLGQGLEFLIYFQGNSAPDKSGLPSDRFSAERTGGSVSTLTIQRTQQEDSAVYLCASTSSLGQRDSPLHFGNGTRLTVT.

V is TRBV4-2 and J is TRBJ2-5; tentatively, D is TRBD2 (6 bases). V was clipped by 0 bases and J by 5 bases, with 10 bases between them. The V gene's germline CDR1 is LGHNA and CDR2 YNFKEQ. The CDR3 sequence is 14 residues long. The CDR3 region has the DNA TGTGCCAGCAGCCAAGATGGAGGGGCCGAGACCCAGTACTTC. It translates to CASSQDGGAETQYF.

The chain combines TRBV21-1 with TRBJ2-1; the D call TRBD2 from the table was never checked on the DNA. TRBV21-1 is a pseudogene. The CDR3 runs 20 residues. The DNA for the CDR3 is TGTGCCAGCAAGGAAAGCCCCCCCACAGCGCGGGTGAACACCTACAATGAGCAGTTCTTC. Its translation: CASKESPPTARVNTYNEQFF.

The chain couples TRBV7-3 to TRBJ2-5; a weak D match, TRBD1 (6 bases). Deletions cut 4 bases from V and 4 bases from J, with 13 bases between. This CDR3 spans 14 amino acids. The V gene's germline CDR1 is SGHTA and CDR2 FQGTGA. CDR3 sequence reads: CASSSDWTAETQYF. The CDR3 DNA reads TGTGCCAGCAGCTCCGACTGGACAGCAGAGACCCAGTACTTC. Together with reference TRBV7-3 and TRBJ2-5, the CDR3 gives the full variable domain: GAGVSQTPSNKVTEKGKYVELRCDPISGHTALYWYRQSLGQGPEFLIYFQGTGAADDSGLPNDRFFAVRPEGSVSTLKIQRTERGDSAVYLCASSSDWTAETQYFGPGTRLLVL.

The rearrangement links TRBV7-8 to TRBJ1-2; weak D call: TRBD1 (5 bases). Looked up from germline, CDR1 is SGHVS and CDR2 is FQNEAQ. The CDR3 sequence is 15 residues long. V lost 5 bases, J lost 4 bases, and 17 bases lay in between. For the CDR3, the DNA is TGTGCCAGCAGCCCAGCTCGACAGATCCGCTATGGCTACACCTTC. Protein: CASSPARQIRYGYTF.

The chain employs TRBV11-2 and TRBJ1-2; possibly TRBD1 for D (5 bases). CDR1 is SGHAT, CDR2 FQNNGV, per germline. V was trimmed by 1 base and J by 7 bases, leaving 16 bases between them. The CDR3 loop spans 15 amino acids. CDR3 residues: CASSLVTEGLAGYTF. The CDR3 bases are TGTGCCAGCAGCTTAGTGACAGAAGGGCTTGCTGGCTACACCTTC. Full variable domain (outside the CDR3, taken from reference TRBV11-2 and TRBJ1-2): EAGVAQSPRYKIIEKRQSVAFWCNPISGHATLYWYQQILGQGPKLLIQFQNNGVVDDSQLPKDRFSAERLKGVDSTLKIQPAKLEDSAVYLCASSLVTEGLAGYTFGSGTRLTVV.

The chain recombines TRBV10-2 with TRBJ1-1, with 10 bases identical to TRBD1. This CDR3 comprises 14 residues. Germline CDR1 is WSHSY and CDR2 is SAAADI. V dropped 6 bases and J dropped 8; count of bases not matched to a gene: 9. Here the CDR3 DNA reads TGCGCCAGCAGACAGACAGGGGGCGAATTCGAAGCTTTCTTT. It yields the protein CASRQTGGEFEAFF.

The J gene is TRBJ1-3, the V gene TRBV7-8; D is ambiguous. The CDR3 length is 13 residues. Germline lookup yields CDR1 SGHVS and CDR2 FQNEAQ. V dropped 2 bases and J dropped 7 bases, with 9 bases sitting between them. CDR3 region: CASSLFSGNTIYF. The DNA of the CDR3 is TGTGCCAGCAGCTTATTTTCCGGGAACACCATATATTTT.